The clone carrying this T cell receptor beta chain was seen ten or more times. The target antigen is unknown. This specimen comes from a study of regulatory T cells in long-lasting Graves disease. Whole-study results and caveats: Persistent disease showed a preference for TRBV28, TRBJ1-2 and TRBJ2-5.

Germline CDR1 reads WNHNN; CDR2 reads SYGVQD (reference sequence). This CDR3 has 11 amino acids. Combining iRepertoire HTBI primers with Arm-PCR of CDR3 regions, the authors built TCR beta libraries. TCRdb fed the multiplex PCR reads into MiXCR, producing one record per CDR3 protein. The top ten clones hold around 18% of a sample with hundreds of thousands of distinct CDR3 sequences, roughly 15% of them seen once. Time point of the sample: newly diagnosed GD, antithyroid drugs for less than 3 months. RNA from PBMCs was the source of the TCR library. The same sample was also studied in work on T cells in Graves' hyperthyroidism and ophthalmopathy.

The sample consisted of peripheral blood mononuclear cells (PBMCs), taken at new diagnosis, from a patient treated with antithyroid drugs. The origin of this receptor is a woman in her thirties with Graves disease. The chain couples TRBV10-1 to TRBJ2-7; tentative D call: TRBD1 (6 bases). The CDR3 DNA reads as TGCTCAACAGGGATCTCCTACGAGCAGTACTTC. Encoded protein: CSTGISYEQYF.